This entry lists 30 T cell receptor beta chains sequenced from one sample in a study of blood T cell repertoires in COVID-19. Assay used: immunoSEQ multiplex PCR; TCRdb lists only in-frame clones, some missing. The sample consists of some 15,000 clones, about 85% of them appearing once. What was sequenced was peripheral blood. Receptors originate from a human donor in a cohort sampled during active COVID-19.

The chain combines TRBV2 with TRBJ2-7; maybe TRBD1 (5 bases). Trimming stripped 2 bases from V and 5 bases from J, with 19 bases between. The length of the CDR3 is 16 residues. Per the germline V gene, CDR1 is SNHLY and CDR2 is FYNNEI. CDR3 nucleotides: TGTGCCAGCAGTGAACCGCGCAGGGCTACCGAGGACGAGCAGTACTTC. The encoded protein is CASSEPRRATEDEQYF. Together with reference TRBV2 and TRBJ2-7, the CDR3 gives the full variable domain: EPEVTQTPSHQVTQMGQEVILRCVPISNHLYFYWYRQILGQKVEFLVSFYNNEISEKSEIFDDQFSVERPDGSNFTLKIRSTKLEDSAMYFCASSEPRRATEDEQYFGPGTRLTVT.

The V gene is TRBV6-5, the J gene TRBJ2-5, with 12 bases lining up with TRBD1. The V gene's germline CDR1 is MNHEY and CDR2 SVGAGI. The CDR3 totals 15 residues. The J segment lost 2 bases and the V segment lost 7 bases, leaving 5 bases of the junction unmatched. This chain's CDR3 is CASKGQGAPQETQYF. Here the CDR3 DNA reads TGTGCCAGCAAGGGACAGGGGGCGCCGCAAGAGACCCAGTACTTC.

CDR3 in amino acids: CASSLGQGSPLHF. DNA of the CDR3: TGTGCCAGCAGCTTAGGACAGGGTTCACCCCTCCACTTT. The J gene is TRBJ1-6, the V gene TRBV7-2, with 7 bases lining up with TRBD1. There are 13 residues in the CDR3. Looked up from germline, CDR1 is SGHTA and CDR2 is FQGNSA. Trimming at V came to 1 base and at J to 9 bases, leaving 0 bases not matched to a gene.

CDR3 in DNA: TGTGCCAGCAGTAAGACTAGCGGGGGAGAGGATACGCAGTATTTT. The encoded protein is CASSKTSGGEDTQYF. This sequence joins TRBV7-9 and TRBJ2-3, with 12 positions matching TRBD2. There are 15 residues in the CDR3. The ends lost 6 bases at V and 6 bases at J; junction bases unmatched: 7. Germline V gene data show CDR1 as SEHNR and CDR2 as FQNEAQ (reference sequence).

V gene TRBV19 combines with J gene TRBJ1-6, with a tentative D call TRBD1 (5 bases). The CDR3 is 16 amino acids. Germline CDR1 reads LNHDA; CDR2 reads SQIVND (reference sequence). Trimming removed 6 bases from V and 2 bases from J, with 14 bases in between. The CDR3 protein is CASSLGGDPYNSPLHF. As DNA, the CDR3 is TGTGCCAGTAGCCTTGGAGGGGACCCCTATAATTCACCCCTCCACTTT.

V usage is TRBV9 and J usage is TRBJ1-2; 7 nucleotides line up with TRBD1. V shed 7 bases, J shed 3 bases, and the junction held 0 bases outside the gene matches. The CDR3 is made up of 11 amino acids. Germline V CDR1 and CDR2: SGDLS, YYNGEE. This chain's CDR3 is CASQGDYGYTF. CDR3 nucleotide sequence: TGTGCCAGCCAGGGGGACTATGGCTACACCTTC.

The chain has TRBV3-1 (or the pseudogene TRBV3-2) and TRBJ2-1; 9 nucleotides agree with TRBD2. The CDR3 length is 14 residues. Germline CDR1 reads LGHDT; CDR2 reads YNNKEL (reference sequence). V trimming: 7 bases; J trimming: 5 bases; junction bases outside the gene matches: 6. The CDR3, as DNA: TGTGCCAGCACCATAGCGGGGGATCACAATGAGCAGTTCTTC. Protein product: CASTIAGDHNEQFF.

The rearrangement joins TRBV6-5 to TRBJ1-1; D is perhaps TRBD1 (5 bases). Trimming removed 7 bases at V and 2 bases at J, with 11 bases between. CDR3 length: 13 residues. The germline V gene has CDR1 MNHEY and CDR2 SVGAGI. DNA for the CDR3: TGTGCCAGCATTAGGGACTTTAACACTGAAGCTTTCTTT. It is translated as CASIRDFNTEAFF.

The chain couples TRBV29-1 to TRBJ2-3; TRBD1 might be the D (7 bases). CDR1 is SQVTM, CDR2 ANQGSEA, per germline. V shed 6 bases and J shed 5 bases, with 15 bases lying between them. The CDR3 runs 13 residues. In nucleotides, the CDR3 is TGCAGCGTCTTGGAGGGGGCGGGAGATACGCAGTATTTT. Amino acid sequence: CSVLEGAGDTQYF.

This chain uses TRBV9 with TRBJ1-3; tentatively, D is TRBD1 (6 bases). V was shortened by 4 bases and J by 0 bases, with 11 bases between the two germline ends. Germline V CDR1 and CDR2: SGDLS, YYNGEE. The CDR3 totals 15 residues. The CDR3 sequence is CASSTGQSSGNTIYF. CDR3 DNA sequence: TGTGCCAGCAGCACCGGACAGAGCTCTGGAAACACCATATATTTT.

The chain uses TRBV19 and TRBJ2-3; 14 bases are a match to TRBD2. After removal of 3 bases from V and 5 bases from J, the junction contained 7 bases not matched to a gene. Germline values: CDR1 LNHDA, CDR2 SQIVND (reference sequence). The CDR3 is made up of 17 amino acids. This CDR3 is CASSMFGLAGGEDTQYF. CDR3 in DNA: TGTGCCAGTAGTATGTTTGGACTAGCGGGGGGAGAAGATACGCAGTATTTT. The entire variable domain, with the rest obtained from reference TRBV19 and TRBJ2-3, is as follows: DGGITQSPKYLFRKEGQNVTLSCEQNLNHDAMYWYRQDPGQGLRLIYYSQIVNDFQKGDIAEGYSVSREKKESFPLTVTSAQKNPTAFYLCASSMFGLAGGEDTQYFGPGTRLTVL.

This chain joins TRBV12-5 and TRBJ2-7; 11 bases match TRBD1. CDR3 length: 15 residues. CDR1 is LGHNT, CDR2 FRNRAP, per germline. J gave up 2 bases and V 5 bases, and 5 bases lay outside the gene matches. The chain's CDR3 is CASGQTGQGAYEQYF. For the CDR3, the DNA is TGTGCTAGTGGTCAAACGGGACAGGGGGCCTACGAGCAGTACTTC. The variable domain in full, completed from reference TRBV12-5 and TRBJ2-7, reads DARVTQTPRHKVTEMGQEVTMRCQPILGHNTVFWYRQTMMQGLELLAYFRNRAPLDDSGMPKDRFSAEMPDATLATLKIQPSEPRDSAVYFCASGQTGQGAYEQYFGPGTRLTVT.

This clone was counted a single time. For the CDR3, the DNA is TGTGCCACCAGTGATTCGCGGGGGGGCCTCACCGGGGAGCTGTTTTTT. This encodes CATSDSRGGLTGELFF. V and J are TRBV24-1 and TRBJ2-2; 9 bases are a match to TRBD2. The V gene's germline CDR1 is KGHDR and CDR2 SFDVKD. The CDR3 has 16 amino acids. Trimming cost V 2 bases and J 4 bases; bases outside gene matches: 4.

The CDR3 here is CASSPYRQGGYTF. CDR3 nucleotide sequence: TGTGCCAGCAGCCCCTATCGGCAGGGAGGCTACACCTTC. The chain couples TRBV12-3 or TRBV12-4 to TRBJ1-2; possibly TRBD1 for D (5 bases). Trimming left V 6 bases short and J 8 bases short, with 16 bases between. This CDR3 contains 13 residues.

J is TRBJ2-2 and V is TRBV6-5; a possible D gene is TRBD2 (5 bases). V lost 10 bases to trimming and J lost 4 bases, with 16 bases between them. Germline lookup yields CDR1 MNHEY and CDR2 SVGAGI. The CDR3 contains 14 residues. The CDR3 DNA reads TGTGCCACCACCTTGACTCGGGGCACCGGGGAGCTGTTTTTT. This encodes CATTLTRGTGELFF.

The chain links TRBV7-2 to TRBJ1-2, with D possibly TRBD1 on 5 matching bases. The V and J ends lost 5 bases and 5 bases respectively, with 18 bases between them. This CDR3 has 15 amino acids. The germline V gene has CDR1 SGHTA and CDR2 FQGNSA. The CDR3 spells CASSVGQGSQYGYTF. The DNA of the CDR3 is TGTGCCAGCAGCGTGGGTCAGGGATCCCAGTATGGCTACACCTTC.

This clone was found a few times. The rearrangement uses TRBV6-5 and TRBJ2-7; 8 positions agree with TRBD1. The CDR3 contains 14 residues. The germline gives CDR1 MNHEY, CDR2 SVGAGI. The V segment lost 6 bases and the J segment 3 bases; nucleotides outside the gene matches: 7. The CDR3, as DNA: TGTGCCAGCAGGTCGGACAGGGATTTCTACGAGCAGTACTTC. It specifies CASRSDRDFYEQYF.

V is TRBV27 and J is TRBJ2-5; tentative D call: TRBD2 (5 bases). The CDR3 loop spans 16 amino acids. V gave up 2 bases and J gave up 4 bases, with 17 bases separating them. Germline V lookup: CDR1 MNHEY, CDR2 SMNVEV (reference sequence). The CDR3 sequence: CASSLAGRVGGETQYF. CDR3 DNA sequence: TGTGCCAGCAGTTTAGCGGGCCGCGTTGGAGGAGAGACCCAGTACTTC.

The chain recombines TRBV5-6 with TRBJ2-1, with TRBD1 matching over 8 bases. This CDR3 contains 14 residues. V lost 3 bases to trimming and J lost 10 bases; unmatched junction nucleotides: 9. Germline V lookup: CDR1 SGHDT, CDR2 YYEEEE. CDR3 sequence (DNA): TGTGCCAGCAGCTATCGGACAGGGCCCCGGGAGCAGTTCTTC. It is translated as CASSYRTGPREQFF.

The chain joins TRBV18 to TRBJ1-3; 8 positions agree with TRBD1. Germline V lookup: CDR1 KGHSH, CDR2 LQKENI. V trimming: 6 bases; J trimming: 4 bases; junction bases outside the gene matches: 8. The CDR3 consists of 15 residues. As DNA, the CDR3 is TGTGCCAGCTCCCAGCCAGGGGGCGACGGAAACACCATATATTTT. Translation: CASSQPGGDGNTIYF.

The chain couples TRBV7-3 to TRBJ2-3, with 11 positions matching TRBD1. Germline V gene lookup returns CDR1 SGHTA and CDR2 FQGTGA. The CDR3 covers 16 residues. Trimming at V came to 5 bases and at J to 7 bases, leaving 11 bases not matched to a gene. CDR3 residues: CASSKLKGQGGNTQYF. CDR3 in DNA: TGTGCCAGCAGCAAGCTAAAGGGACAGGGGGGGAATACGCAGTATTTT.

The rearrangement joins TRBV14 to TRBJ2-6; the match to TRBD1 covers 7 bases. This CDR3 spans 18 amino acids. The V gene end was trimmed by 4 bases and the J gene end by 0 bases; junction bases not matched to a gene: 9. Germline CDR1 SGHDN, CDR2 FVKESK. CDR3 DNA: TGTGCCAGCAGCCGAGAGGACAGGAAAACCTCTGGGGCCAACGTCCTGACTTTC. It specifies CASSREDRKTSGANVLTF.

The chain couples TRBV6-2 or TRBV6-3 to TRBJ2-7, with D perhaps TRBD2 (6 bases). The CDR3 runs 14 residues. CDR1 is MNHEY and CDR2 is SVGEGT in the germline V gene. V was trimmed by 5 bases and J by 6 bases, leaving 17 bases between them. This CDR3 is CASSAGGTHGEQYF. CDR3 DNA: TGTGCCAGCAGTGCGGGCGGGACCCACGGCGAGCAGTACTTC.

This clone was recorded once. CDR3 in DNA: TGTGCCAGCAGCTTAGGTGGTCGGGCAGGGGGAGAGACCCAGTACTTC. Amino acid sequence: CASSLGGRAGGETQYF. The chain combines TRBV7-9 with TRBJ2-5; 7 nucleotides agree with TRBD1. Trimming at V came to 1 base and at J to 4 bases, leaving 9 bases not matched to a gene. Germline lookup yields CDR1 SEHNR and CDR2 FQNEAQ (reference sequence). CDR3 size: 16 residues.

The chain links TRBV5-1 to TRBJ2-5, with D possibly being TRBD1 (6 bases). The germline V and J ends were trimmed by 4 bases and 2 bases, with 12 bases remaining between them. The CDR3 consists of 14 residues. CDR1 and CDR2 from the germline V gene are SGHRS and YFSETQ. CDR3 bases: TGCGCCAGCAGCCTAGGACAGACACAAGAGACCCAGTACTTC. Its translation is CASSLGQTQETQYF.

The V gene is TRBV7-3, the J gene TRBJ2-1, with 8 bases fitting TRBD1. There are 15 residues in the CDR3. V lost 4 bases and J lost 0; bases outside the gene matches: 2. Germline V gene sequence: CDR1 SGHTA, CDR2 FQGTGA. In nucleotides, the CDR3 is TGTGCCAGCAGCTGGGACAGGTCCTCCTACAATGAGCAGTTCTTC. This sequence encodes CASSWDRSSYNEQFF.

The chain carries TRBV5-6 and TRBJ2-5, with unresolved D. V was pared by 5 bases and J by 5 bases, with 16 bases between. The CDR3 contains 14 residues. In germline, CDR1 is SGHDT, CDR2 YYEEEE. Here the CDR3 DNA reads TGTGCCAGCAGTCCCTACTCACCCCGGGAGACCCAGTACTTC. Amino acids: CASSPYSPRETQYF.

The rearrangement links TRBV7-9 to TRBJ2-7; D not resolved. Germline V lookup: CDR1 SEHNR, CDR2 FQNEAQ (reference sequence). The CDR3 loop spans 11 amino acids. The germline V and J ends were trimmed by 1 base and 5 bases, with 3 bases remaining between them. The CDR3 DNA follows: TGTGCCAGCAGCTTAGGCGACGAGCAGTACTTC. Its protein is CASSLGDEQYF.

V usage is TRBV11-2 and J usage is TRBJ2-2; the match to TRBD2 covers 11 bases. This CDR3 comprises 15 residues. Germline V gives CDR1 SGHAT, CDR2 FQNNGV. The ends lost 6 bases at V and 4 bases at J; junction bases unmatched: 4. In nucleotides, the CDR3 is TGTGCCAGCAGTTATACTAGCGGGGGCACCGGGGAGCTGTTTTTT. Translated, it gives CASSYTSGGTGELFF.

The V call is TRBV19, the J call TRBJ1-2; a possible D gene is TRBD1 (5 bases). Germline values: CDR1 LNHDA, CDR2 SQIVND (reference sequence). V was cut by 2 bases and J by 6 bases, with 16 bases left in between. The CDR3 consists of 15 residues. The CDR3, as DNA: TGTGCCAGTAGTATAAGCTCCCAGGGTACGAATGGCTACACCTTC. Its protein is CASSISSQGTNGYTF.